This is a list of T cell receptor beta chains from one sample in a study of blood T cell repertoires in COVID-19. Data came from immunoSEQ multiplex PCR; TCRdb stores just in-frame clones and leaves some out. The sample holds roughly 200,000 clones, around 88% seen once. Sample: peripheral blood. The receptors here all came from a man aged 18 to 29 with active or convalescent COVID-19. The CDR3 runs from the conserved cysteine through the conserved F or W. A D gene is named only where the DNA matches it firmly. Clone size is not always given. Where it is, it says once, few, many or a class for expanded clones.

j_gene: TRBJ1-1; v_gene: TRBV14; d_gene: TRBD1; abundance: -; CDR3aa: CASSFGTGIMNTEAFF; CDR3nt: TGTGCCAGCAGCTTCGGGACAGGGATAATGAACACTGAAGCTTTCTTT
j_gene: TRBJ2-3; v_gene: TRBV5-1; d_gene: -; abundance: once; CDR3aa: CASSLVGASTDTQYF; CDR3nt: TGCGCCAGCAGCTTGGTAGGGGCCTCCACAGATACGCAGTATTTT
j_gene: TRBJ1-1; v_gene: TRBV5-6; d_gene: -; abundance: -; CDR3aa: CASSLQRGEAFF; CDR3nt: TGTGCCAGCAGCTTGCAAAGGGGTGAAGCTTTCTTT
j_gene: TRBJ1-5; v_gene: TRBV7-8; d_gene: TRBD1; abundance: -; CDR3aa: CASSPRAGGAGNQPQHF; CDR3nt: TGTGCCAGCAGCCCCAGAGCAGGGGGCGCTGGCAATCAGCCCCAGCATTTT
j_gene: TRBJ1-2; v_gene: TRBV5-6; d_gene: -; abundance: -; CDR3aa: CASSPAEDYGYTF; CDR3nt: TGTGCCAGCAGCCCGGCAGAGGACTATGGCTACACCTTC
j_gene: TRBJ1-5; v_gene: TRBV28; d_gene: -; abundance: -; CDR3aa: CSSIRDSNQPQHF; CDR3nt: TGCTCGAGTATCAGGGACTCTAATCAGCCCCAGCATTTT
j_gene: TRBJ1-2; v_gene: TRBV5-6; d_gene: -; abundance: -; CDR3aa: CASSLAVGAQTPYGYTF; CDR3nt: TGTGCCAGCAGCTTGGCTGTGGGGGCGCAAACACCCTATGGCTACACCTTC
j_gene: TRBJ2-7; v_gene: TRBV7-2; d_gene: -; abundance: -; CDR3aa: CASSLAGLSYEQYF; CDR3nt: TGTGCCAGCAGCTTGGCAGGGCTATCCTACGAGCAGTACTTC
j_gene: TRBJ2-2; v_gene: TRBV7-8; d_gene: -; abundance: few; CDR3aa: CASSLMWGAGELFF; CDR3nt: TGTGCCAGCAGCTTAATGTGGGGGGCCGGGGAGCTGTTTTTT
j_gene: TRBJ2-3; v_gene: TRBV6-4; d_gene: -; abundance: -; CDR3aa: CASSLGSSTDTQYF; CDR3nt: TGTGCCAGCAGCCTAGGTAGTAGCACAGATACGCAGTATTTT
j_gene: TRBJ1-1; v_gene: TRBV19; d_gene: -; abundance: -; CDR3aa: CASIAEMNTEAFF; CDR3nt: TGTGCCAGTATTGCCGAGATGAACACTGAAGCTTTCTTT
j_gene: TRBJ2-5; v_gene: TRBV24-1; d_gene: -; abundance: -; CDR3aa: CATSDTRGQQETQYF; CDR3nt: TGTGCCACCAGTGATACTCGAGGACAGCAAGAGACCCAGTACTTC
j_gene: TRBJ1-1; v_gene: TRBV11-2; d_gene: -; abundance: -; CDR3aa: CASSARLGNTEAFF; CDR3nt: TGTGCCAGCAGCGCCCGACTGGGGAACACTGAAGCTTTCTTT
j_gene: TRBJ2-1; v_gene: TRBV6-2/TRBV6-3; d_gene: TRBD2; abundance: -; CDR3aa: CASSYPGLAGLSSYNEQFF; CDR3nt: TGTGCCAGCAGTTACCCAGGACTAGCGGGCCTGAGCTCCTACAATGAGCAGTTCTTC
j_gene: TRBJ1-1; v_gene: TRBV5-1; d_gene: -; abundance: -; CDR3aa: CASSLVGAPNTEAFF; CDR3nt: TGCGCCAGCAGCTTGGTAGGGGCCCCGAACACTGAAGCTTTCTTT
j_gene: TRBJ2-5; v_gene: TRBV5-1; d_gene: TRBD1; abundance: -; CDR3aa: CASSPGQGKWETQYF; CDR3nt: TGCGCCAGCAGCCCGGGACAGGGAAAGTGGGAGACCCAGTACTTC
j_gene: TRBJ1-1; v_gene: TRBV6-2/TRBV6-3; d_gene: TRBD1; abundance: -; CDR3aa: CASSYIFWDRGSSTEAFF; CDR3nt: TGTGCCAGCAGTTACATTTTCTGGGACAGGGGCTCGTCTACTGAAGCTTTCTTT
j_gene: TRBJ2-3; v_gene: TRBV4-3; d_gene: -; abundance: -; CDR3aa: CASSQEWLGDTDTQYF; CDR3nt: TGCGCCAGCAGCCAAGAGTGGCTAGGGGACACAGATACGCAGTATTTT
j_gene: TRBJ2-1; v_gene: TRBV28; d_gene: TRBD2; abundance: -; CDR3aa: CASSPAPGGPREQFF; CDR3nt: TGTGCCAGCAGTCCGGCACCGGGGGGGCCTCGGGAGCAGTTCTTC
j_gene: TRBJ1-5; v_gene: TRBV6-6; d_gene: TRBD1; abundance: -; CDR3aa: CASSPRQGFGNQPQHF; CDR3nt: TGTGCCAGCAGTCCCAGACAGGGGTTTGGAAATCAGCCCCAGCATTTT
j_gene: TRBJ2-2; v_gene: TRBV7-3; d_gene: TRBD2; abundance: -; CDR3aa: CASSLSPSGRWYTGELFF; CDR3nt: TGTGCCAGCAGCTTATCCCCTAGCGGGAGGTGGTACACCGGGGAGCTGTTTTTT
j_gene: TRBJ1-5; v_gene: TRBV4-1; d_gene: TRBD1; abundance: -; CDR3aa: CASSQVQGAAQPQHF; CDR3nt: TGCGCCAGCAGCCAGGTACAGGGGGCTGCTCAGCCCCAGCATTTT
j_gene: TRBJ2-3; v_gene: TRBV19; d_gene: TRBD2; abundance: -; CDR3aa: CASSLIAGGTNTQYF; CDR3nt: TGTGCCAGTAGCCTTATAGCGGGAGGCACTAATACGCAGTATTTT
j_gene: TRBJ1-1; v_gene: TRBV6-5; d_gene: -; abundance: once; CDR3aa: CASSYSRTAMNTEAFF; CDR3nt: TGTGCCAGCAGTTACTCGAGGACAGCTATGAACACTGAAGCTTTCTTT
j_gene: TRBJ2-4; v_gene: TRBV7-2; d_gene: TRBD1; abundance: -; CDR3aa: CASSFQQGAGGYF; CDR3nt: TGTGCCAGCAGCTTTCAACAGGGGGCCGGGGGGTACTTC
j_gene: TRBJ2-1; v_gene: TRBV9; d_gene: TRBD2; abundance: -; CDR3aa: CASSVGLAGGPYYNEQFF; CDR3nt: TGTGCCAGCAGCGTCGGACTAGCGGGAGGGCCCTACTACAATGAGCAGTTCTTC
j_gene: TRBJ2-2; v_gene: TRBV19; d_gene: TRBD2; abundance: -; CDR3aa: CASLSGRAFTGELFF; CDR3nt: TGTGCCAGTCTTAGCGGGAGGGCCTTCACCGGGGAGCTGTTTTTT
j_gene: TRBJ2-4; v_gene: TRBV29-1; d_gene: -; abundance: -; CDR3aa: CSVLRGDIQYF; CDR3nt: TGCAGCGTACTCAGGGGTGACATTCAGTACTTC
j_gene: TRBJ2-7; v_gene: TRBV28; d_gene: -; abundance: -; CDR3aa: CASSFPQGIYEQYF; CDR3nt: TGTGCCAGCAGTTTCCCGCAGGGGATCTACGAGCAGTACTTC
j_gene: TRBJ1-2; v_gene: TRBV5-1; d_gene: TRBD1; abundance: -; CDR3aa: CASSRPGTGFGYTF; CDR3nt: TGCGCCAGCAGCCGTCCCGGGACAGGGTTTGGCTACACCTTC
j_gene: TRBJ2-7; v_gene: TRBV10-2; d_gene: TRBD2; abundance: once; CDR3aa: CASSGGLAGVPYEQYF; CDR3nt: TGCGCCAGCAGTGGGGGACTAGCGGGAGTCCCCTACGAGCAGTACTTC
j_gene: TRBJ2-5; v_gene: TRBV6-6; d_gene: -; abundance: -; CDR3aa: CASSYYLRAETQYF; CDR3nt: TGTGCCAGCAGTTACTACCTGCGGGCGGAGACCCAGTACTTC
j_gene: TRBJ2-7; v_gene: TRBV18; d_gene: TRBD2; abundance: -; CDR3aa: CASSPPGGGSSYEQYF; CDR3nt: TGTGCCAGCTCACCACCTGGGGGGGGGAGCTCCTACGAGCAGTACTTC
j_gene: TRBJ2-2; v_gene: TRBV10-3; d_gene: -; abundance: -; CDR3aa: CAISVPGPGELFF; CDR3nt: TGTGCCATCAGTGTCCCAGGGCCCGGGGAGCTGTTTTTT
j_gene: TRBJ2-7; v_gene: TRBV7-9; d_gene: TRBD1; abundance: once; CDR3aa: CASSLAPSGTAYEQYF; CDR3nt: TGTGCCAGCAGCTTAGCCCCTTCCGGGACAGCCTACGAGCAGTACTTC
j_gene: TRBJ1-5; v_gene: TRBV28; d_gene: TRBD1; abundance: -; CDR3aa: CASRLSRGLYNQPQHF; CDR3nt: TGTGCCAGCAGGTTATCCAGGGGGCTCTACAATCAGCCCCAGCATTTT
j_gene: TRBJ1-5; v_gene: TRBV5-1; d_gene: -; abundance: -; CDR3aa: CASSLGESSNQPQHF; CDR3nt: TGCGCCAGCAGCCTGGGGGAGTCATCTAATCAGCCCCAGCATTTT
j_gene: TRBJ1-6; v_gene: TRBV6-2/TRBV6-3; d_gene: TRBD1; abundance: -; CDR3aa: CASSYTTGVRSPLHF; CDR3nt: TGTGCCAGCAGTTACACGACAGGGGTCAGGTCACCCCTCCACTTT
j_gene: TRBJ2-7; v_gene: TRBV27; d_gene: -; abundance: -; CDR3aa: CASSLAGQTYEQYF; CDR3nt: TGTGCCAGCAGTTTGGCGGGACAGACCTACGAGCAGTACTTC
j_gene: TRBJ2-7; v_gene: TRBV5-6; d_gene: TRBD2; abundance: -; CDR3aa: CASSLVSSGRAPEQYF; CDR3nt: TGTGCCAGCAGCTTGGTGTCGAGCGGGAGGGCCCCCGAGCAGTACTTC
j_gene: TRBJ1-1; v_gene: TRBV19; d_gene: -; abundance: -; CDR3aa: CASSMGSNTEAFF; CDR3nt: TGTGCCAGTAGTATGGGCTCGAACACTGAAGCTTTCTTT
j_gene: TRBJ2-1; v_gene: TRBV5-4; d_gene: -; abundance: -; CDR3aa: CASTMGRDISNEQFF; CDR3nt: TGTGCCAGCACCATGGGACGGGACATCAGCAATGAGCAGTTCTTC
j_gene: TRBJ1-5; v_gene: TRBV28; d_gene: -; abundance: -; CDR3aa: CASSLGAVYSNQPQHF; CDR3nt: TGTGCCAGCAGTTTAGGGGCTGTATATAGCAATCAGCCCCAGCATTTT
j_gene: TRBJ1-5; v_gene: TRBV28; d_gene: -; abundance: once; CDR3aa: CASRRAVAGTDQPQHF; CDR3nt: TGTGCCAGCAGGCGTGCGGTCGCGGGGACGGATCAGCCCCAGCATTTT
j_gene: TRBJ1-2; v_gene: TRBV27; d_gene: TRBD1; abundance: -; CDR3aa: CASSLTGGPYGYTF; CDR3nt: TGTGCCAGCAGTTTGACAGGGGGACCCTATGGCTACACCTTC
j_gene: TRBJ1-2; v_gene: TRBV7-9; d_gene: -; abundance: -; CDR3aa: CASSLIRGLDPGYTF; CDR3nt: TGTGCCAGCAGCTTGATCCGGGGATTGGACCCTGGCTACACCTTC
j_gene: TRBJ2-1; v_gene: TRBV15; d_gene: -; abundance: -; CDR3aa: CATSRAGGANNEQFF; CDR3nt: TGTGCCACCAGCAGAGCGGGGGGCGCAAACAATGAGCAGTTCTTC
j_gene: TRBJ2-3; v_gene: TRBV6-5; d_gene: TRBD2; abundance: -; CDR3aa: CATKKPGGSGDTQYF; CDR3nt: TGTGCCACTAAGAAACCGGGCGGGAGCGGAGATACGCAGTATTTT
j_gene: TRBJ1-5; v_gene: TRBV6-1; d_gene: -; abundance: once; CDR3aa: CASSLTASNQPQHF; CDR3nt: TGTGCCAGCAGTCTGACAGCTAGCAATCAGCCCCAGCATTTT
j_gene: TRBJ1-1; v_gene: TRBV10-2; d_gene: -; abundance: -; CDR3aa: CASRRKGGDTEAFF; CDR3nt: TGCGCCAGCAGGAGGAAGGGCGGGGACACTGAAGCTTTCTTT
j_gene: TRBJ2-1; v_gene: TRBV6-2/TRBV6-3; d_gene: -; abundance: -; CDR3aa: CASSLSALLLAQFF; CDR3nt: TGTGCCAGCAGTCTCTCCGCTCTTCTTCTAGCGCAGTTCTTC
j_gene: TRBJ2-7; v_gene: TRBV30; d_gene: TRBD1; abundance: -; CDR3aa: CAWQGQVTYEQYF; CDR3nt: TGTGCCTGGCAGGGACAGGTTACCTACGAGCAGTACTTC